A single sample gave rise to the 9 T cell receptor beta chains below, sequenced in a study of T cell responses to AZD1222 COVID-19 vaccine. Data came from immunoSEQ multiplex PCR; TCRdb stores just in-frame clones and leaves some out. Here the sample spans 130,000 to 150,000 clones, roughly 90% being singletons. This sample comprised peripheral blood, obtained on day 0 of AZD1222 vaccination. Every receptor here comes from an adult in good health.

This sequence joins TRBV5-4 and TRBJ1-2; D is uncertain. This CDR3 has 13 residues. Trimming shortened V by 3 bases and J by 3 bases, and 9 bases separated the two germline ends. The germline V gene encodes CDR1 SGHNT and CDR2 YYREEE (reference sequence). The CDR3 region is CASSSLEDYGYTF. The CDR3 nucleotides are TGTGCCAGCAGCTCCCTGGAGGACTATGGCTACACCTTC.

The chain couples TRBV4-2 to TRBJ2-1; TRBD2 agrees at 12 bases. J was trimmed by 9 bases and V by 5 bases; bases with no gene match: 8. The CDR3 has 15 amino acids. The germline V gene encodes CDR1 LGHNA and CDR2 YNFKEQ. As DNA, the CDR3 is TGTGCCAGCAGCGAAAGACTAGCGGGAGCCTTTGAGCAGTTCTTC. Its protein product is CASSERLAGAFEQFF.

J is TRBJ2-1 and V is TRBV15; 8 bases are a match to TRBD2. CDR1 is LNHNV, CDR2 YYDKDF, per germline (reference sequence). The CDR3 totals 15 residues. J lost 0 bases, V lost 4 bases, and 2 bases had no gene match. For the CDR3, the DNA is TGTGCCACCAGCACCGGGACTAGCTCCTACAATGAGCAGTTCTTC. Protein sequence: CATSTGTSSYNEQFF.

The chain joins TRBV27 to TRBJ2-3; D may be TRBD2 (6 bases). The CDR3 runs to 16 residues. The V end lost 5 bases, the J end lost 0 bases, and 15 bases lay between the germline ends. Germline CDR1 and CDR2: MNHEY and SMNVEV (reference sequence). The CDR3 loop is CASSPGTFPSTDTQYF. In nucleotides, the CDR3 is TGTGCCAGCAGTCCCGGGACTTTCCCTAGCACAGATACGCAGTATTTT.

The chain has TRBV10-3 and TRBJ1-1; possible D gene TRBD1, 6 bases. CDR1 is ENHRY, CDR2 SYGVKD, per germline. Trimming shortened V by 3 bases and J by 7 bases, and 21 bases separated the two germline ends. CDR3 length: 16 amino acids. CDR3 residues: CAISDPPQGLGGEAFF. The CDR3 bases are TGTGCCATCAGTGATCCCCCCCAGGGGCTCGGCGGTGAAGCTTTCTTT.

This clone is a singleton in its sample. The chain links TRBV7-9 to TRBJ2-1; D may be TRBD1 or TRBD2 (6 bases each). The CDR3 covers 18 residues. The germline CDR1 and CDR2 sequences are SEHNR and FQNEAQ (reference sequence). Trimming took off 2 bases at V and 2 bases at J, with 19 bases between the two ends. CDR3 region: CASSLKGGFGDPYNEQFF. CDR3 DNA sequence: TGTGCCAGCAGCTTAAAGGGGGGATTCGGGGATCCCTACAATGAGCAGTTCTTC.

The rearrangement uses TRBV5-6 and TRBJ2-1; D gene ambiguous. V was pared by 4 bases and J by 10 bases, with 12 bases between. Per germline, CDR1 SGHDT and CDR2 YYEEEE. CDR3 length equals 12 residues. As DNA, the CDR3 is TGTGCCAGCAGCGACGCACTAAACGAGCAGTTCTTC. As protein: CASSDALNEQFF.

As to this clone: At the DNA level, this CDR3 is encoded by other sequences in the same sample as well. DNA of the CDR3: TGTGCCAGCAGCTTAGATAGGGGCTCCTACAATGAGCAGTTCTTC. It yields the protein CASSLDRGSYNEQFF. V and J are TRBV7-3 and TRBJ2-1; tentative D call: TRBD1 (5 bases). Germline assignment: CDR1 SGHTA and CDR2 FQGTGA. V was pared by 2 bases and J by 0 bases, with 8 bases between. The length of the CDR3 is 15 residues.

The chain is built from TRBV9 and TRBJ2-5; tentative D call: TRBD1 (6 bases). Per germline, CDR1 SGDLS and CDR2 YYNGEE. V lost 0 bases and J lost 2, with 14 bases in between. The CDR3 is 16 amino acids. Written as DNA, the CDR3 is TGTGCCAGCAGCGTAGGGGGGCGCCCCTCTCAAGAGACCCAGTACTTC. Translated, it gives CASSVGGRPSQETQYF.